This TCR beta chain was observed in a study of blood T cell repertoires in COVID-19. Overall study: The origin of the acute and convalescent COVID-19 samples was the United States, Italy and Spain. Nucleic acid was either cDNA or gDNA, and it came from T cells, B-cell-depleted T cells, or PBMCs.

CDR1 and CDR2 from the germline V gene are MNHEY and SMNVEV (reference sequence). CDR3 size: 15 residues. V lost 2 bases and J lost 8, with 18 bases in between. Study processing details: Cell counts per sample came from amplifying reference gene primers. TCRdb's table, derived via immunoSEQ multiplex PCR, lists solely in-frame clones and lacks some. For V, J and clone size, that table is used; D and trimming come from the DNA. The data contain tens of thousands of clones, around nine tenths of them singletons. The chain combines TRBV27 with TRBJ1-1, with unresolved D. Sequenced: peripheral blood. This clonotype was sampled from a man aged 60-69 years with active or convalescent COVID-19. The CDR3 reads CASSLRLTTGSEAFF. CDR3 in DNA: TGTGCCAGCAGTTTACGACTTACGACGGGTTCGGAAGCTTTCTTT.